This T cell receptor (beta chain) was identified in a study of low-dose radiotherapy and immunotherapy resistance in tumors. This clonotype was observed many times. Described time point: after trial treatment. As for treatment: LDRT plus nivolumab, ipilimumab, low-dose cyclophosphamide and aspirin (RACIN trial). The V and J ends lost 7 bases and 7 bases respectively, with 10 bases between them. The CDR3 spans 11 residues. Both TCRalpha and TCRbeta chains were reverse transcribed with V-gene-specific primers. The TCRs were subjected to amplification over roughly 18 PCR cycles employing a constant-region primer in conjunction with a V-primer adapter. Isolated mRNA underwent amplification by in vitro transcription. From the reads, TCRdb called clonotypes with MiXCR, one entry per CDR3 protein. The sample holds some 100,000 distinct CDR3 sequences; less than 25% are singletons and the top ten take roughly 4%.

This chain joins TRBV12-3 or TRBV12-4 and TRBJ1-1; unclear D gene. The specimen comprised PBMCs, sampled after low-dose radiotherapy plus immunotherapy. The receptor was derived from a male donor with prostate cancer. In DNA, the CDR3 is TGTGCCAGCACCCAGTGGGGTGAAGCTTTCTTT. Translated: CASTQWGEAFF.